This is a list of T cell receptor beta chains from one sample in a study of glioma-infiltrating T cells. TCRdb re-analysed the multiplex PCR reads in MiXCR, keeping a single row per CDR3 protein. Here the sample spans over 80,000 distinct CDR3 sequences, roughly 39% being singletons. Material for sequencing was glioma tissue, nonneoplastic brain tissue, or PBMCs (not recorded which). Receptors originate from a human donor with low-grade glioma or glioblastoma, undergoing nonglioma brain surgery, or in good health (not recorded which). Both conserved end residues are part of each CDR3. The D gene is left open where the match is weak. Clone sizes are given selectively: once, few, many, or a class where the clone is expanded.

v_call,d_call,j_call,clone_size,cdr3_aa,cdr3_nt
TRBV27,NA,TRBJ1-1,many,CASRQRQGNTEAFF,TGTGCCAGCAGGCAGAGGCAAGGGAACACTGAAGCTTTCTTT
TRBV4-2,TRBD2,TRBJ2-1,many,CASSLPREDSNEQFF,TGTGCCAGCAGCCTCCCACGGGAGGACTCTAATGAGCAGTTCTTC
TRBV6-6,NA,TRBJ2-1,many,CASSYSGADEQFF,TGTGCCAGCAGTTACTCGGGAGCGGATGAGCAGTTCTTC
TRBV7-8,NA,TRBJ2-5,many,CASSLGGVQETQYF,TGTGCCAGCAGCTTAGGGGGGGTACAAGAGACCCAGTACTTC
TRBV7-3,NA,TRBJ2-1,NA,CASSLSGSSGNEKFF,TGTGCCAGCAGCTTATCGGGATCGAGCGGCAATGAGAAGTTCTTC
TRBV28,TRBD1,TRBJ1-1,many,CATKQGGYTEAFF,TGTGCCACCAAACAGGGGGGGTATACTGAAGCTTTCTTT
TRBV5-4,NA,TRBJ2-6,many,CASSLRGSGANVLTF,TGTGCCAGCAGCTTGAGGGGCTCTGGGGCCAACGTCCTGACTTTC
TRBV29-1,TRBD2,TRBJ2-1,many,CSVGLAGATEQFF,TGCAGCGTTGGACTAGCGGGAGCAACTGAGCAGTTCTTC
TRBV5-5,NA,TRBJ1-5,many,CASSLVLGQSNQPQHF,TGTGCCAGCAGCTTGGTATTGGGGCAGAGCAATCAGCCCCAGCATTTT
TRBV20-1,NA,TRBJ2-1,many,CSADGRPNNEQFF,TGCAGTGCGGACGGGCGGCCAAACAATGAGCAGTTCTTC
TRBV27,TRBD2,TRBJ2-1,many,CASRTLLAGENNEQFF,TGTGCCAGCAGAACCCTCCTAGCGGGAGAAAACAATGAGCAGTTCTTC
TRBV9,TRBD2,TRBJ2-1,few,CASSAGLAGVEQFF,TGTGCCAGCAGCGCGGGACTAGCGGGAGTTGAGCAGTTCTTC
TRBV6-8,NA,TRBJ2-4,NA,CARGPEIANNIQYF,TGTGCCCGGGGGCCCGAAATCGCCAACAACATTCAGTACTTC
TRBV15,NA,TRBJ2-2,NA,CATSRGRRATGELFF,TGTGCCACCAGCAGAGGCAGAAGGGCGACCGGGGAGCTGTTTTTT
TRBV15,TRBD1,TRBJ2-1,NA,CATSSGQGGYNEQFF,TGTGCCACCAGCAGCGGACAGGGAGGATACAATGAGCAGTTCTTC
TRBV19,NA,TRBJ1-2,many,CASSRGTTDYGYTF,TGTGCCAGTAGTCGGGGGACCACTGACTATGGCTACACCTTC